This record covers a single T cell receptor beta chain. The antigen remains undetermined. This sample was taken from a study of T cell responses to AZD1222 COVID-19 vaccine. Profiled with immunoSEQ multiplex PCR; TCRdb holds only in-frame clones, not every one. The profile shows roughly 150,000 clones, 87% of them singletons. Study results and caveats: Samples come after the peak T cell response, not at day 14. Females made up more of the donors, who were largely white British, and clonal diversity may have come out too low.

Second-dose groups at about 4 or about 12 weeks were pooled. This material consisted of peripheral blood, taken 28 days after the second AZD1222 dose. The receptor was derived from an adult who received the AZD1222 COVID-19 vaccine.

The DNA of the CDR3 is TGTGCCAGCAGCGTAGAGGGCCAGGCCTACGAGCAGTACTTC. Amino acids: CASSVEGQAYEQYF. This chain uses TRBV9 with TRBJ2-7; D unclear. V was trimmed by 0 bases and J by 2 bases, leaving 9 bases between them. Germline CDR1 is SGDLS and CDR2 is YYNGEE. The CDR3 contains 14 residues.